This is a list of T cell receptor beta chains from one sample in a study of cytomegalovirus exposure and HLA in healthy donors. TCRdb keeps only in-frame clones here, not all; method: immunoSEQ multiplex PCR. The sample totals tens of thousands of clones; its top ten clones hold approximately 1.8%. Specimen: PBMCs. The receptors shown here come from a woman in her twenties or thirties in good health and CMV-seronegative. CDR3s include the opening cysteine and the closing phenylalanine or tryptophan. Fields, in order: CDR3 length, D gene, V gene, CDR3 protein. A D gene is named only where the DNA matches it firmly.

16 - TRBV30 CAWSKERGGVSYGYTF
17 - TRBV5-1 CASSPGVGGYGTDTQYF
16 - TRBV6-1 CASSEYGGLANTEAFF
16 - TRBV19 CASSISWRQINEKLFF
14 TRBD1 TRBV7-9 CASSLGQGGEKLFF
15 TRBD2 TRBV28 CASSLTRLAVYEQYF
14 - TRBV6-5 CASSYGGSTDTQYF
15 TRBD1 TRBV4-1 CASSPTGTANDEAFF
13 - TRBV18 CASSPLSGDTQYF
11 - TRBV6-6 CASSTGETQYF
14 - TRBV7-9 CASSFTGKNTEAFF
13 - TRBV19 CASRRSVNTEAFF
15 - TRBV4-1 CASSWRSSSYNEQFF
14 - TRBV5-1 CASSLWTEQYEQYF
15 - TRBV7-9 CASSGRTVLNTEAFF
11 - TRBV28 CASTTRGEQYF
12 - TRBV29-1 CSVEELGDTQYF
14 TRBD1 TRBV6-6 CASSRTGEDYGYTF
18 - TRBV30 CAWSPRYFGPHMNTEAFF
15 TRBD2 TRBV27 CASSLWTSGGETQYF
17 - TRBV4-2 CASSQENPGSPYNEQFF
14 - TRBV9 CASSSRVGGREQYF
14 TRBD1 TRBV27 CASKRTGLGNEQYF
12 - TRBV5-1 CASSEGGYEQYF
14 TRBD2 TRBV5-6 CASSLKGLAYEQYF
14 TRBD2 TRBV5-4 CASSPGLAGETQYF
16 - TRBV10-2 CASGGQWFGLDQPQHF
13 - TRBV28 CASTPPPGNEQYF
15 - TRBV27 CASSPYLGGKETQYF
13 TRBD1 TRBV19 CASSRAGQDEAFF
12 TRBD1 TRBV9 CASSEGANEQFF
13 - TRBV19 CASSIEGGETQYF
13 - TRBV18 CASSPKAAGELFF
13 - TRBV30 CAWSVSSPETQYF
15 - TRBV5-1 CASSPDSGSNQPQHF
14 - TRBV6-5 CASSRTGSGNTIYF
15 TRBD1 TRBV7-2 CASSSGGYQNQPQHF
14 TRBD1 TRBV28 CASSPHRGGTEAFF
13 TRBD1 TRBV6-1 CASSGTGHYEQYF
14 - TRBV10-3 CAISYRENTGELFF
15 - TRBV5-4 CASSLEVQMNTEAFF
13 - TRBV2 CASREDSNYGYTF
15 TRBD2 TRBV4-3 CASSQERGGQETQYF
13 - TRBV2 CASSTLGGTEAFF
14 TRBD2 TRBV28 CASSLSGRGETQYF
15 - TRBV13 CASSLEGTSNNEQFF
16 TRBD1 TRBV5-1 CASSFSGTGGADTQYF